This TCR beta chain derives from a study of CD8 T cells in Susac syndrome (dated by TCRdb to about 2019). For context, the study as a whole: Whether CD8+ T cell activation and differentiation in Susac syndrome was antigen driven was tested using repertoire sequencing.

RNA was extracted using the RNeasy kit, and about 0.45 to 1 microgram was reverse transcribed with random hexamers. The immunoSEQ multiplex PCR assay, which covers 54 Vbeta and 13 Jbeta segments, was used to amplify TCR beta CDR3 regions. PCR amplification bias was corrected using a synthetic template baseline for primer optimization and computational correction. Processing in the source paper ran as follows. Only productive sequences were kept, with reads annotated to V, D and J genes according to IMGT and analyzed in immunoSEQ Analyzer. To calculate clonality, Shannon entropy was normalized by log2 of the number of productive unique sequences and then subtracted from one. For each patient and control, public and private clones were evaluated among the 100 most prevalent clones. Clones were defined as Susac-specific when absent from the healthy and MS cohorts, from about 970 published viral clones and from other ImmuneACCESS disease sequences. The raw public reads went through TCRdb reprocessing: fastp at Q25, MiXCR clone calling, in-frame beta chains kept. Entries are consolidated by CDR3 protein sequence, retaining the most common genes and DNA. The authors' filters were not applied to this entry. The sample table lists roughly 120,000 distinct CDR3 sequences, around 94% of them with a count of one. The top ten clonotypes cover roughly 0.08% of the sample.

Worth noting for this clonotype: What antigen it recognizes has not been identified. No base quality values were provided; no much bigger clone lies one nucleotide off.

High-throughput TCR beta sequencing profiled peripheral blood CD8+ and CD4+ T cells from healthy donors, Susac syndrome patients and multiple sclerosis patients. Healthy donors were included as age- and sex-matched controls. Bulk CD8+ and CD4+ T cells were purified by magnetic negative isolation, while CD8+ TEMRA cells were enriched using FACS. Blood was drawn into EDTA tubes, processed within 24 hours, and PBMCs were isolated by density gradient centrifugation. PBMCs intended for TCR sequencing were frozen in liquid nitrogen and were later thawed in a 37 degrees C water bath. The sorted or isolated CD4+, CD8+ and CD8+ TEMRA cells had a purity of 90% or higher. V ends up 4 bases short and J 5 bases short, with an unmatched junction base count of 5. Reading the germline V gene gives CDR1 SGHRS and CDR2 YFSETQ. The CDR3 contains 14 residues, cysteine and phenylalanine counted. The entry retains the CDR3 DNA only, 42 bases that are in frame from base 1.

Overall study results and their limits: The number of individuals in the TCR sequencing and HLA analysis was acknowledged as relatively small.

The sequencing sample was made of CD4+ T cells from PBMCs. This chain is built from TRBV5-1 and TRBJ2-1; TRBD2 fits 8 bases in the junction. This clonotype was obtained from a human donor in good health. The CDR3 reads CASSVSGSNNEQFF. The DNA is TGCGCCAGCAGCGTAAGCGGGAGTAACAATGAGCAGTTCTTC.